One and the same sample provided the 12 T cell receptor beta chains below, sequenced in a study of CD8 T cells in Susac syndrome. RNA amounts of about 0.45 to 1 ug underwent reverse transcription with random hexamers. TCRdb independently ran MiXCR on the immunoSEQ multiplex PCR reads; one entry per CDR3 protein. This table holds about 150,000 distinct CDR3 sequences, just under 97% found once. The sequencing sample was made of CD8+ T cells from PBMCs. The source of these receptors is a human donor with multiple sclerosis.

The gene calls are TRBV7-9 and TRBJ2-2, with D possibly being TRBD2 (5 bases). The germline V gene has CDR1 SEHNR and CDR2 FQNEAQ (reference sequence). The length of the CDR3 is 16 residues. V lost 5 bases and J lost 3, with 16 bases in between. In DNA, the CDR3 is TGTGCCAGCAGCCATATAGCGAATGCGGACACCGGGGAGCTGTTTTTT. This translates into CASSHIANADTGELFF. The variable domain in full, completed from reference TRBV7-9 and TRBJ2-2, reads DTGVSQNPRHKITKRGQNVTFRCDPISEHNRLYWYRQTLGQGPEFLTYFQNEAQLEKSRLLSDRFSAERPKGSFSTLEIQRTEQGDSAMYLCASSHIANADTGELFFGEGSRLTVL.

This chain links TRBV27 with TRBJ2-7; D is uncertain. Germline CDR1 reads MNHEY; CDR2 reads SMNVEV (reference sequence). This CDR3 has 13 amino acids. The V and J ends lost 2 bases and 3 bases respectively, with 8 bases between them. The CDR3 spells CASSLADDYEQYF. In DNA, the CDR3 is TGTGCCAGCAGTTTAGCCGACGACTACGAGCAGTACTTC.

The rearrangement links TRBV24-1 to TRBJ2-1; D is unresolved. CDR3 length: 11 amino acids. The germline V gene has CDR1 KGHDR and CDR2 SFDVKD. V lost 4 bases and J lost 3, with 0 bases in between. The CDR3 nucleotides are TGTGCCACCAGTGACTACAATGAGCAGTTCTTC. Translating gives CATSDYNEQFF.

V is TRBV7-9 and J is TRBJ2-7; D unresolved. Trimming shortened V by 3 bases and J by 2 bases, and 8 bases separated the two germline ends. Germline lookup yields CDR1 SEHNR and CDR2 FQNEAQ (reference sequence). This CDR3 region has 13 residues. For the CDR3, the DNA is TGTGCCAGCAGCTTGGGAACCGCCTACGAGCAGTACGTC. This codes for CASSLGTAYEQYV.

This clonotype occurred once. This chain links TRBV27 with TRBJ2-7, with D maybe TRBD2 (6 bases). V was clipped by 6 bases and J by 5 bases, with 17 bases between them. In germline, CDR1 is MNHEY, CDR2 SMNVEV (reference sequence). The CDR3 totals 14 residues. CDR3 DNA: TGTGCCAGCAGGGAGCCCGGCGCGGGGAACGAGCAGTACTTC. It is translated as CASREPGAGNEQYF.

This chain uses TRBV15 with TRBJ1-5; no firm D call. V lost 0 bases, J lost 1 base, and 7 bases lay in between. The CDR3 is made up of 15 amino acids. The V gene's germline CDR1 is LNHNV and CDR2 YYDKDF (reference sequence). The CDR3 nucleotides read TGTGCCACCAGCAGAGATGCTGGGAGCAATCAGCCCCAGCATTTT. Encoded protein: CATSRDAGSNQPQHF.

The CDR3 DNA is TGTGCCAGCCAGAATCGCGGGTTTAACACCGGGGAGCTGTTTTTT. This sequence encodes CASQNRGFNTGELFF. This chain links TRBV13 with TRBJ2-2, with D possibly being TRBD2 (5 bases). Trimming took off 8 bases at V and 2 bases at J, with 15 bases between the two ends. The CDR3 is 15 amino acids. CDR1 and CDR2 from the germline V gene are PRHDT and FYEKMQ (reference sequence).

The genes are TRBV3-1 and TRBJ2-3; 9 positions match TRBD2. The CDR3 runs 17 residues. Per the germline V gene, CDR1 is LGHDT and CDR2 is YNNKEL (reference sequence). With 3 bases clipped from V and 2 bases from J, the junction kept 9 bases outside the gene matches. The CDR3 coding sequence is TGTGCCAGCAGCCAGTCTCCCTGGACTAGCGTCACAGATACGCAGTATTTT. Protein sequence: CASSQSPWTSVTDTQYF.

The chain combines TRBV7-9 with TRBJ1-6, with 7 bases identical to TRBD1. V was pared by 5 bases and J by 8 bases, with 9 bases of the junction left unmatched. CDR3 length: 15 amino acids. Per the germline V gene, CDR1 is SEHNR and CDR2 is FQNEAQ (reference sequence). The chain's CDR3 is CASSPPGGIDSPLHF. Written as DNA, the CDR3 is TGTGCCAGCAGCCCCCCAGGGGGGATCGATTCACCCCTCCACTTT.

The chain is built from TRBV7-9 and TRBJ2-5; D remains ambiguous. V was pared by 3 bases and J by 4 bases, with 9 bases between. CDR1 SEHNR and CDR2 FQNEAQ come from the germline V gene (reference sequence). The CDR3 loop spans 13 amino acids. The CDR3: CASSFRGGETQYF. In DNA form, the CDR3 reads TGTGCCAGCAGCTTTCGCGGCGGAGAGACCCAGTACTTC.

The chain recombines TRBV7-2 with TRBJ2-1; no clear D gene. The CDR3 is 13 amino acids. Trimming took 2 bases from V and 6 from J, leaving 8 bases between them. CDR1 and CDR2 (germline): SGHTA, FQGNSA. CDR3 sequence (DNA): TGTGCCAGCAGCTTATACCGGGCCAATGAGCAGTTCTTC. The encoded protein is CASSLYRANEQFF.

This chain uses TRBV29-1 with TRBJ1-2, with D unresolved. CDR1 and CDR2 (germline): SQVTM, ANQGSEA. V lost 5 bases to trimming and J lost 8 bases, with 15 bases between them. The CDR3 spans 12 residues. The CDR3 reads CSVWASQEGYTF. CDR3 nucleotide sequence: TGCAGCGTTTGGGCCTCCCAGGAGGGCTACACCTTC. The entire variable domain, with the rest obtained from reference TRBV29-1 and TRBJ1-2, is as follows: SAVISQKPSRDICQRGTSLTIQCQVDSQVTMMFWYRQQPGQSLTLIATANQGSEATYESGFVIDKFPISRPNLTFSTLTVSNMSPEDSSIYLCSVWASQEGYTFGSGTRLTVV.